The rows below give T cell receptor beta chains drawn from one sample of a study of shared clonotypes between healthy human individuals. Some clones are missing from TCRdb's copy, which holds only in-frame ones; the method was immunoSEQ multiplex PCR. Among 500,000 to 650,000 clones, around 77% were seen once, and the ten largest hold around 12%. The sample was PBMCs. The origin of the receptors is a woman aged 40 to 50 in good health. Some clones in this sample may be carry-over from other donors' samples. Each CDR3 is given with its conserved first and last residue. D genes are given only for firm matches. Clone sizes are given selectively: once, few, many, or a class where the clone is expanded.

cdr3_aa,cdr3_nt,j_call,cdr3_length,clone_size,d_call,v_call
CASSPGPQETQYF,TGCGCCAGCAGCCCCGGACCACAAGAGACCCAGTACTTC,TRBJ2-5,13,once,-,TRBV5-1
CASSPGQGLAETQYF,TGTGCCAGCAGCCCGGGACAGGGCTTAGCAGAGACCCAGTACTTC,TRBJ2-5,15,-,TRBD1,TRBV7-9
CASSGPGGHSYNEQFF,TGTGCCAGCAGCGGTCCCGGGGGACATAGCTACAATGAGCAGTTCTTC,TRBJ2-1,16,-,-,TRBV9
CAWTRSSYNEQFF,TGTGCCTGGACCAGGAGCTCCTACAATGAGCAGTTCTTC,TRBJ2-1,13,-,-,TRBV30
CASSPRPGGGYNEQFF,TGTGCCAGCAGCCCCCGGCCCGGGGGCGGCTACAATGAGCAGTTCTTC,TRBJ2-1,16,-,-,TRBV7-3
CASSLARNEQFF,TGTGCCAGCAGCTTAGCCAGGAATGAGCAGTTCTTC,TRBJ2-1,12,many,-,TRBV11-3
CASSHRNLNTGELFF,TGTGCCAGCAGCCATCGAAACCTGAACACCGGGGAGCTGTTTTTT,TRBJ2-2,15,-,-,TRBV7-2
CASRGDRQETQYF,TGTGCCAGTAGGGGGGACAGACAAGAGACCCAGTACTTC,TRBJ2-5,13,-,-,TRBV6-6
CAWSKGGGPESFF,TGTGCCTGGAGCAAAGGGGGGGGCCCCGAATCTTTCTTT,TRBJ1-1,13,-,-,TRBV30
CASSTRLAPHDTQYF,TGTGCCAGTAGTACAAGACTAGCCCCCCACGACACGCAGTATTTT,TRBJ2-3,15,-,TRBD2,TRBV19
CASSDPGSRGTGELFF,TGCGCCAGCAGTGACCCCGGATCGAGGGGCACCGGGGAGCTGTTTTTT,TRBJ2-2,16,-,-,TRBV10-2
CASSPREGLAGTEQFF,TGTGCCAGCAGCCCCCGTGAGGGACTAGCGGGAACTGAGCAGTTCTTC,TRBJ2-1,16,-,TRBD2,TRBV7-9
CASSPQPQETQYF,TGTGCCAGCAGCCCTCAGCCCCAGGAGACCCAGTACTTC,TRBJ2-5,13,-,-,TRBV6-5
CASSFGIGFGELFF,TGTGCCAGCAGCTTCGGGATTGGGTTCGGGGAGCTGTTTTTT,TRBJ2-2,14,-,-,TRBV7-2
CASSLDSGSRRTGELFF,TGCGCCAGCAGCTTGGATAGCGGGAGTAGGCGGACCGGGGAGCTGTTTTTT,TRBJ2-2,17,-,TRBD2,TRBV5-1
CASSPGSSGNTGELFF,TGTGCCAGCAGCCCGGGGAGTAGCGGGAACACCGGGGAGCTGTTTTTT,TRBJ2-2,16,-,-,TRBV7-3
CASSVLALAYNEQFF,TGTGCCAGCAGCGTACTAGCGCTTGCCTACAATGAGCAGTTCTTC,TRBJ2-1,15,-,TRBD2,TRBV7-6
CASSLDRLTGNTIYF,TGCGCCAGCAGCTTAGATCGGCTTACGGGAAACACCATATATTTT,TRBJ1-3,15,-,-,TRBV5-1
CAWSVTGLGEQYF,TGTGCCTGGAGTGTGACAGGGTTGGGCGAGCAGTACTTC,TRBJ2-7,13,-,TRBD1,TRBV30
CASSSGLSPYEQYF,TGTGCCAGCAGCTCCGGGCTCTCCCCCTACGAGCAGTACTTC,TRBJ2-7,14,many,-,TRBV5-4
CARCRREVYDNEQFF,TGTGCCAGGTGTCGGCGGGAGGTTTACGACAATGAGCAGTTCTTC,TRBJ2-1,15,-,TRBD2,TRBV28
CASSLGQGFNSPLHF,TGTGCCAGCAGCTTGGGACAGGGTTTTAATTCACCCCTCCACTTT,TRBJ1-6,15,-,TRBD1,TRBV5-6
CASSSVQVSPETQYF,TGTGCCAGCAGCTCCGTCCAGGTGTCACCGGAGACCCAGTACTTC,TRBJ2-5,15,-,-,TRBV7-2
CASSIGGQGYSNQPQHF,TGTGCCAGTAGTATAGGCGGACAGGGTTATAGCAATCAGCCCCAGCATTTT,TRBJ1-5,17,many,TRBD1,TRBV19
CASSPAGDGYTF,TGTGCCAGCAGCCCAGCAGGGGATGGCTACACCTTC,TRBJ1-2,12,-,-,TRBV11-2
CASSLVGTGGLEQYF,TGTGCCAGCAGCTTAGTGGGGACAGGGGGCCTCGAGCAGTACTTC,TRBJ2-7,15,-,TRBD1,TRBV7-2
CASSETGTGIQETQYF,TGCGCCAGCAGTGAGACCGGGACAGGGATACAAGAGACCCAGTACTTC,TRBJ2-5,16,few,TRBD1,TRBV10-1
CASSSGLAGNYEQYF,TGTGCCAGCAGTTCCGGACTAGCGGGAAACTACGAGCAGTACTTC,TRBJ2-7,15,-,TRBD2,TRBV25-1
CAWTSGSTDTQYF,TGTGCCTGGACTAGCGGGAGCACAGATACGCAGTATTTT,TRBJ2-3,13,-,TRBD2,TRBV30
CASKPSGQLDASNEKLFF,TGTGCCAGCAAACCTTCGGGACAGCTAGATGCGAGTAATGAAAAACTGTTTTTT,TRBJ1-4,18,few,-,TRBV21-1
CASSLNGGQSYNEQFF,TGTGCCAGCAGCTTAAACGGCGGGCAGTCCTACAATGAGCAGTTCTTC,TRBJ2-1,16,-,-,TRBV7-3
CASSWKGGDNEKLFF,TGCGCCAGCAGCTGGAAGGGAGGAGACAATGAAAAACTGTTTTTT,TRBJ1-4,15,few,-,TRBV5-1
CASSVVAFTGELFF,TGTGCCAGCAGTGTGGTAGCGTTCACCGGGGAGCTGTTTTTT,TRBJ2-2,14,-,-,TRBV2
CASDFRAQETQYF,TGTGCCAGCGATTTCCGGGCACAAGAGACCCAGTACTTC,TRBJ2-5,13,-,-,TRBV7-9
CASSWMTGDTGELFF,TGTGCCAGCAGTTGGATGACAGGGGACACCGGGGAGCTGTTTTTT,TRBJ2-2,15,-,TRBD1,TRBV6-6
CASSRMTTTGAGGYTF,TGTGCCAGCAGCCGAATGACCACCACAGGGGCGGGTGGCTACACCTTC,TRBJ1-2,16,-,TRBD1,TRBV11-1
CASGDSFVSTDTQYF,TGTGCCAGCGGAGACAGCTTTGTTAGCACAGATACGCAGTATTTT,TRBJ2-3,15,-,-,TRBV6-1
CASSLPRTTSGNTIYF,TGTGCCAGCAGCTTACCCAGGACCACCTCTGGAAACACCATATATTTT,TRBJ1-3,16,once,-,TRBV5-5
CASSQDPAGLAGKETQYF,TGTGCCAGCAGCCAAGATCCCGCGGGACTAGCGGGGAAAGAGACCCAGTACTTC,TRBJ2-5,18,-,TRBD2,TRBV4-2
CASSFGRVFQPQHF,TGTGCCAGCAGTTTTGGCAGGGTGTTTCAGCCCCAGCATTTT,TRBJ1-5,14,-,-,TRBV28
CASSLSWGAYTEAFF,TGTGCCAGCAGTTTATCGTGGGGGGCATACACTGAAGCTTTCTTT,TRBJ1-1,15,once,-,TRBV27
CASSWGSGADTQYF,TGTGCCAGCAGTTGGGGCTCGGGCGCAGATACGCAGTATTTT,TRBJ2-3,14,-,-,TRBV27
CSASMREQYF,TGCAGTGCATCTATGCGAGAGCAGTACTTC,TRBJ2-7,10,-,-,TRBV20-1
CASSREGAGIGETQYF,TGCGCCAGCAGCCGGGAAGGGGCCGGGATTGGAGAGACCCAGTACTTC,TRBJ2-5,16,-,-,TRBV4-1
CASSQDRSVAERTDTQYF,TGCGCCAGCAGCCAAGATCGGTCGGTAGCGGAGCGCACAGATACGCAGTATTTT,TRBJ2-3,18,-,-,TRBV4-1
CASSLTSGTDGNEQFF,TGTGCCAGCAGCTTGACATCGGGGACCGATGGAAATGAGCAGTTCTTC,TRBJ2-1,16,-,-,TRBV7-2
CAGGPRGTDTQYF,TGTGCCGGTGGGCCCAGGGGTACGGATACGCAGTATTTT,TRBJ2-3,13,many,-,TRBV7-8
CASNLGPQPQHF,TGTGCCAGCAATTTAGGGCCCCAGCCCCAGCATTTT,TRBJ1-5,12,many,-,TRBV6-1
CASNGPASSYEQYF,TGTGCCAGCAACGGTCCGGCGAGCTCCTACGAGCAGTACTTC,TRBJ2-7,14,few,-,TRBV28
CASTPPGEQYF,TGTGCCAGCACCCCCCCAGGGGAGCAGTACTTC,TRBJ2-7,11,once,-,TRBV5-4
CSVVGAPPNEQFF,TGCAGCGTTGTTGGGGCTCCACCCAATGAGCAGTTCTTC,TRBJ2-1,13,-,-,TRBV29-1
CASSEVRGGEKLFF,TGCGCCAGCAGTGAAGTCCGGGGAGGGGAAAAACTGTTTTTT,TRBJ1-4,14,-,-,TRBV10-1
CASSLSPGTEAFF,TGTGCCAGCAGCTTGTCCCCGGGCACTGAAGCTTTCTTT,TRBJ1-1,13,many,-,TRBV7-3
CASSPGTSGRQETQYF,TGTGCCAGCAGCCCCGGGACTAGCGGCCGCCAAGAGACCCAGTACTTC,TRBJ2-5,16,-,TRBD2,TRBV5-4
CAGNRGLIRETQYF,TGTGCCGGAAACAGGGGGCTGATCAGAGAGACCCAGTACTTC,TRBJ2-5,14,-,TRBD1,TRBV30
CASSQGRGETQYF,TGTGCCAGCAGTCAGGGTCGAGGGGAGACCCAGTACTTC,TRBJ2-5,13,-,-,TRBV7-9
CASSLEGPGNTIYF,TGTGCCAGCAGCTTAGAGGGTCCTGGAAACACCATATATTTT,TRBJ1-3,14,-,-,TRBV7-9
CASEQGINYGYTF,TGTGCCAGCGAACAGGGTATTAACTATGGCTACACCTTC,TRBJ1-2,13,-,-,TRBV2
CASSHLDRAEKLFF,TGCGCCAGCAGCCACTTAGACAGGGCGGAAAAACTGTTTTTT,TRBJ1-4,14,-,TRBD1,TRBV4-1